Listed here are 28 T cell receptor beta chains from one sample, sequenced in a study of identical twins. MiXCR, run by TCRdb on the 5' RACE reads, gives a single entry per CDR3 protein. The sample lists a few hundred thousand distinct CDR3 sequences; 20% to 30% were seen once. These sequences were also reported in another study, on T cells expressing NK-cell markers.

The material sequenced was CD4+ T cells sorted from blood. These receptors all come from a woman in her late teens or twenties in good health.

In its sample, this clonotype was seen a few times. The chain's CDR3 is CASSGGQGWPQPQHF. DNA for the CDR3: TGTGCCAGCAGTGGCGGACAGGGGTGGCCTCAGCCCCAGCATTTT. The chain combines TRBV6-1 with TRBJ1-5; 9 nucleotides line up with TRBD1. This CDR3 comprises 15 residues. From germline, CDR1 is MNHNS and CDR2 SASEGT. The ends lost 4 bases at V and 6 bases at J; junction bases unmatched: 7.

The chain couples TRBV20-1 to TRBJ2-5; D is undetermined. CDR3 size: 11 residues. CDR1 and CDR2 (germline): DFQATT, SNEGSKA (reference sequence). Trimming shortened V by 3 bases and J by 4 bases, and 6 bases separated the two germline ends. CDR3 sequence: CSASHGETQYF. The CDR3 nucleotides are TGCAGTGCTAGCCATGGAGAGACCCAGTACTTC.

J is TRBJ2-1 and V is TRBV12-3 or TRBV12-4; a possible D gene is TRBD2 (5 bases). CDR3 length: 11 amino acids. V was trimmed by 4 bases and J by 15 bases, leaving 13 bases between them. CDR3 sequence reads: CASSSSSIGFF. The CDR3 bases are TGTGCCAGCAGTTCGTCTAGCATCGGGTTCTTC.

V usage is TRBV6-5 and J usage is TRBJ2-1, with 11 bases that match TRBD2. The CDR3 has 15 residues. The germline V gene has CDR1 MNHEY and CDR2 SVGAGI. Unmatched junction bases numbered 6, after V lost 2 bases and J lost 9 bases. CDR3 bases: TGTGCCAGCAGTTACATTGGGACTAGCGGATTTGAGCAGTTCTTC. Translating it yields CASSYIGTSGFEQFF.

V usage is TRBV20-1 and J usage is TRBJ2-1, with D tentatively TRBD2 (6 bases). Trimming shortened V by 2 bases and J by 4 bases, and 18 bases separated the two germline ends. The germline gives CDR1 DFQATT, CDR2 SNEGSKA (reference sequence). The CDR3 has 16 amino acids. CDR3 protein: CSARKRTGEGYNEQFF. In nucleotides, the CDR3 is TGCAGTGCTAGAAAAAGGACGGGAGAAGGGTACAATGAGCAGTTCTTC.

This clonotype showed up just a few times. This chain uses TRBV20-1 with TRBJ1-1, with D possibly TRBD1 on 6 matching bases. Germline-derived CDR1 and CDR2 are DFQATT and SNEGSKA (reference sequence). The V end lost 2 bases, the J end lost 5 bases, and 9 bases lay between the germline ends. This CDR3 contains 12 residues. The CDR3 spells CSARSGATEAFF. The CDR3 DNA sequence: TGCAGTGCTAGATCAGGGGCGACTGAAGCTTTCTTT.

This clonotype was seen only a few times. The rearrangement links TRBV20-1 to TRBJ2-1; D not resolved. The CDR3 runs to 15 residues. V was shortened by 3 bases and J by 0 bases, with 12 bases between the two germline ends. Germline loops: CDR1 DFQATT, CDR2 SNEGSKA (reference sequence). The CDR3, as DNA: TGCAGTGCTAGGGGGTGGGCTAGCTCCTACAATGAGCAGTTCTTC. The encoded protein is CSARGWASSYNEQFF.

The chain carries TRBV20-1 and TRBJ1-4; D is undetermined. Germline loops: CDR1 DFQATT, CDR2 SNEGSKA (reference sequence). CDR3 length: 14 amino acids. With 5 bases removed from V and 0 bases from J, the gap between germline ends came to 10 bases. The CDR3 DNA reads TGCAGTGCTCGGGCCTTCCCAACTAATGAAAAACTGTTTTTT. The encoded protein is CSARAFPTNEKLFF.

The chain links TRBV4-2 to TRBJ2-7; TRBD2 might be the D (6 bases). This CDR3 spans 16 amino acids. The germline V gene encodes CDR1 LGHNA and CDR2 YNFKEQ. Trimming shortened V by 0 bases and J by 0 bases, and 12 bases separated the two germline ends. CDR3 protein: CASSQDMGLDSYEQYF. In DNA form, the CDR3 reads TGTGCCAGCAGCCAAGATATGGGACTCGACTCCTACGAGCAGTACTTC.

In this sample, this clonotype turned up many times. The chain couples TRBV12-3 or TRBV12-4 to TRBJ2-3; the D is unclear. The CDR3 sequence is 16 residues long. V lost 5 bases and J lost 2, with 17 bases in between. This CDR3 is CASSPWTSRYTDTQYF. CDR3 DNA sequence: TGTGCCAGCAGTCCTTGGACGTCCAGGTACACAGATACGCAGTATTTT.

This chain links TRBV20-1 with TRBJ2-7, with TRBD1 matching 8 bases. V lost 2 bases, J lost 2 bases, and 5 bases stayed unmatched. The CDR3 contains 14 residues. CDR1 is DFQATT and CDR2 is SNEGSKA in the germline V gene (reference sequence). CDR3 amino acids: CSARTGTGTYEQYF. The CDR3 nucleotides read TGCAGTGCTAGAACCGGGACAGGAACCTACGAGCAGTACTTC.

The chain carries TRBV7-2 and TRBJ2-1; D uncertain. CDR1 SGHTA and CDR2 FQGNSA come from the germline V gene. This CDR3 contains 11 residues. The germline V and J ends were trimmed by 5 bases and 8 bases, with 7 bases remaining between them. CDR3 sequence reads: CASSASYEQFF. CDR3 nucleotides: TGTGCCAGCAGCGCCTCCTATGAGCAGTTCTTC.

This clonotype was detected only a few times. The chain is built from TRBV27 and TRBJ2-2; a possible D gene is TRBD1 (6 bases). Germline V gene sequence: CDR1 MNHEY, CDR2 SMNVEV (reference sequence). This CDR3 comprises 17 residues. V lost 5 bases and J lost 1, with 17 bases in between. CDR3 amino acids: CASSLQGLVKNTGELFF. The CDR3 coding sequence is TGTGCCAGCAGTCTTCAGGGGTTGGTAAAGAACACCGGGGAGCTGTTTTTT.

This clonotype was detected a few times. CDR3 amino acids: CASTGTSGGYEQYF. For the CDR3, the DNA is TGTGCCAGCACCGGGACTAGCGGGGGGTACGAGCAGTACTTC. The chain uses TRBV6-1 and TRBJ2-7; TRBD2 aligns across 15 bases. V lost 7 bases, J lost 4 bases, and 2 bases stayed unmatched. This CDR3 has 14 residues. CDR1 is MNHNS, CDR2 SASEGT, per germline.

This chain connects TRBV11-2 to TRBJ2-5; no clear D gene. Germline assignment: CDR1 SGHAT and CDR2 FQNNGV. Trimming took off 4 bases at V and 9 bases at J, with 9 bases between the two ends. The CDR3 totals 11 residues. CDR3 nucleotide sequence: TGTGCCAGCAGCTCCGGTTGGTCCCAGTACTTC. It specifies CASSSGWSQYF.

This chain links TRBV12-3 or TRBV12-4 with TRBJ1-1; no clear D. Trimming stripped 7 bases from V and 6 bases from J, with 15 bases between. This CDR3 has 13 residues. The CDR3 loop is CASTWTGGAEAFF. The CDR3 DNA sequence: TGTGCCAGCACTTGGACGGGAGGCGCTGAAGCTTTCTTT.

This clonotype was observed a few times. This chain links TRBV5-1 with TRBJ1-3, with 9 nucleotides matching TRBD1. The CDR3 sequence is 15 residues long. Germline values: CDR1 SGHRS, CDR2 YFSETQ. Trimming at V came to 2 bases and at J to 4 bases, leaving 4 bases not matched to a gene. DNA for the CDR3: TGCGCCAGCAGCTTAAGGACAGGGGTCGGAAACACCATATATTTT. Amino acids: CASSLRTGVGNTIYF.

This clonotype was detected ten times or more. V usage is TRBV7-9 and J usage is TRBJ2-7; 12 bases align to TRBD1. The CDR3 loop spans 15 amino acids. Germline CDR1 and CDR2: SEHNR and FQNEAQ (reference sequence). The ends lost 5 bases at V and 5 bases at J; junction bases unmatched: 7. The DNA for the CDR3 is TGTGCCAGCAGCCGTGGGACAGGGGGCGTGAACGAGCAGTACTTC. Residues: CASSRGTGGVNEQYF.

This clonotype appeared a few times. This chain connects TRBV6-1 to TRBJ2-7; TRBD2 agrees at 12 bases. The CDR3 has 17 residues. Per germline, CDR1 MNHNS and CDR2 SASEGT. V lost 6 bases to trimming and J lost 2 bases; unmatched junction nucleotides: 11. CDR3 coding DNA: TGTGCCAGCAGCATTACCACCCTAGCGGGAGGGCCCTACGAGCAGTACTTC. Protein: CASSITTLAGGPYEQYF.

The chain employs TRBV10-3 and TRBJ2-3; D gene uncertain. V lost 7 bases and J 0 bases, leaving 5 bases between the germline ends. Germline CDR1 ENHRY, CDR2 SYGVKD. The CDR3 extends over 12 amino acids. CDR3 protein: CAIMGSTDTQYF. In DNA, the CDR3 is TGTGCCATCATGGGGAGCACAGATACGCAGTATTTT.

CDR3 loop: CASVGQGWYNSPLHF. The CDR3 DNA follows: TGTGCCAGCGTTGGGCAGGGATGGTATAATTCACCCCTCCACTTT. This chain connects TRBV6-5 to TRBJ1-6; perhaps TRBD1 as D (5 bases). The CDR3 loop spans 15 amino acids. V gave up 8 bases and J gave up 4 bases, with 15 bases separating them. Looked up from germline, CDR1 is MNHEY and CDR2 is SVGAGI.

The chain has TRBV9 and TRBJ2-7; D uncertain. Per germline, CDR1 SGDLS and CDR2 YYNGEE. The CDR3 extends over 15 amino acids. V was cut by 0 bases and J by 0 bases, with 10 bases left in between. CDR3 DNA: TGTGCCAGCAGCGTAGGTTCCAGGAGCTCCTACGAGCAGTACTTC. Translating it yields CASSVGSRSSYEQYF.

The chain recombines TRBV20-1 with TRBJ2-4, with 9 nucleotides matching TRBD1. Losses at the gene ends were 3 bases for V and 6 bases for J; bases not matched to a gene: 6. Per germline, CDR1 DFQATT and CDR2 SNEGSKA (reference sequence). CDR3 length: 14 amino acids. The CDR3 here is CSASRTGDRNIQYF. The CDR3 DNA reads TGCAGTGCTAGCAGGACAGGGGACCGAAACATTCAGTACTTC.

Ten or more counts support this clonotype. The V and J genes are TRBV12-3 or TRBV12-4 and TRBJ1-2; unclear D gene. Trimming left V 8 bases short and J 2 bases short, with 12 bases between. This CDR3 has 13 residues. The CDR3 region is CASVEATNYGYTF. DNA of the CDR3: TGTGCCAGCGTGGAGGCTACCAACTATGGCTACACCTTC.

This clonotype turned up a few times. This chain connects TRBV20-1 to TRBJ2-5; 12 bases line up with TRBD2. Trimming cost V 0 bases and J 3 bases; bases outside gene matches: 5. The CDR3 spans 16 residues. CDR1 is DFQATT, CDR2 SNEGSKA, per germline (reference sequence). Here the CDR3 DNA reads TGCAGTGCTAGAGATCCTAGCGGGGGGGCCGAAGAGACCCAGTACTTC. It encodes CSARDPSGGAEETQYF.

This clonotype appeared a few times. The CDR3 loop is CAISLQSTDTQYF. The CDR3 nucleotides are TGTGCCATCAGTTTACAGAGCACAGATACGCAGTATTTT. The V and J genes are TRBV10-3 and TRBJ2-3; D remains ambiguous. CDR3 length: 13 residues. Germline assignment: CDR1 ENHRY and CDR2 SYGVKD. Trimming took 5 bases from V and 0 from J, leaving 6 bases between them.

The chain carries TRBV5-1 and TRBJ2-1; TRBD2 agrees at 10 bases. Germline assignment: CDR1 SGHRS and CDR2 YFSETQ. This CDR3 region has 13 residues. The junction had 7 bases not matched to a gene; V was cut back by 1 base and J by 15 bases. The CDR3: CASSLHSGGELFF. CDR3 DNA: TGCGCCAGCAGCTTGCACAGCGGGGGGGAGTTGTTCTTC.

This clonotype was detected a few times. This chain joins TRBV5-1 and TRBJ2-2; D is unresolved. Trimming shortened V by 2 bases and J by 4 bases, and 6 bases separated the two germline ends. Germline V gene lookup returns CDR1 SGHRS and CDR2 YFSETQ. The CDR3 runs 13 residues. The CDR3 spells CASSFAATGELFF. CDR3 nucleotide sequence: TGCGCCAGCAGCTTTGCGGCCACCGGGGAGCTGTTTTTT.